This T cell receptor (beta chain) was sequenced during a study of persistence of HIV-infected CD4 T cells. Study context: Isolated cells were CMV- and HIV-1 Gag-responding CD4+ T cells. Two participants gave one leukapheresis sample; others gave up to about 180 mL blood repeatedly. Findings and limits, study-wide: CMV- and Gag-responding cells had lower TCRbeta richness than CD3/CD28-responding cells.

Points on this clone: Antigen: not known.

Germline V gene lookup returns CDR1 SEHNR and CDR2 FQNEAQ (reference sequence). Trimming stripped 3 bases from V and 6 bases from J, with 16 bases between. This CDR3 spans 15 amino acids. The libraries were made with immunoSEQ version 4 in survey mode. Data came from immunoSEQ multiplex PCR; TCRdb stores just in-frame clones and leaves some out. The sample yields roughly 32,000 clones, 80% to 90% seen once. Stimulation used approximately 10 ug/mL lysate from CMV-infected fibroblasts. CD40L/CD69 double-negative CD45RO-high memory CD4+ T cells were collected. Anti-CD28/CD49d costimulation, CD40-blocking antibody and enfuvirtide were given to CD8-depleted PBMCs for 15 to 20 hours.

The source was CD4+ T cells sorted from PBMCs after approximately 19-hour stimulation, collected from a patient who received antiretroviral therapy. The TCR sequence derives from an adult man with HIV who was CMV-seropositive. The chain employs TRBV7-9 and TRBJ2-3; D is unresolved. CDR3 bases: TGTGCCAGCAGCTTTGGCCCGCATTCAGCGGATACGCAGTATTTT. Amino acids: CASSFGPHSADTQYF.